The clone carrying this TCR beta chain was seen ten or more times. One junction end disagrees with the germline gene, perhaps due to a read error. This record comes from a study of CDR3 diversity in severe acne. From the PCR reads, TCRdb called clonotypes with MiXCR, one entry per CDR3 protein. The sample holds roughly 93,000 distinct CDR3 sequences, roughly 49% seen once. CDR3 length equals 16 residues. In germline, CDR1 is SGHTA, CDR2 FQGNSA. The sequence was obtained from a male donor with severe acne vulgaris. The material sequenced was blood. The chain links TRBV7-2 to TRBJ2-3, with 9 bases that match TRBD2. CDR3 sequence reads: CASSIAGVAGTDTQYF. The CDR3 region has the DNA TGTGCCAGCAGCATAGCGGGAGTTGCTGGCACAGATACGCAGTATTTT.